These T cell receptor beta chains were read from a single sample in a study of blood T cells in healthy people across ages. TCRdb passed the 5' RACE reads through MiXCR, listing each CDR3 protein once. This table has about 680,000 distinct CDR3 sequences, more than 40% appearing once. Source material: blood. The receptor source for this set is a woman aged 55-70 years in good health. Each CDR3 is given with its conserved first and last residue. The D gene is left open where the match is weak.

cdr3_length	v_call	d_call	cdr3_aa
16	TRBV20-1	TRBD2	CSARVGTSGSRDTQYF
12	TRBV6-5	-	CASSADRGELFF
13	TRBV7-2	TRBD2	CASSPWTSYEQYF
13	TRBV20-1	-	CSARQGANTEAFF
12	TRBV5-1	-	CASSPPAYEQYF
13	TRBV20-1	-	CSALQGTTGELFF
12	TRBV7-2	-	CASSTYVGEQFF
13	TRBV3-1	-	CASSHGVGVEAFF
12	TRBV20-1	-	CSARISVDTQYF
11	TRBV29-1	-	CSLGSGYEQFF
11	TRBV29-1	TRBD1	CSGGQKETQYF
15	TRBV7-2	TRBD2	CASSFGGRGTDTQYF
10	TRBV29-1	-	CSVEGGEQYF
14	TRBV2	TRBD2	CASSVSGRGNEQFF
14	TRBV5-1	-	CASSLEPIGDIQYF
16	TRBV3-1	-	CASSQTQKTAYNEQYF
16	TRBV20-1	TRBD2	CSARDRIAGGPNEQFF
16	TRBV7-9	TRBD2	CASSSLAGVHTGELFF
14	TRBV7-3	-	CASSLTSDYNEQFF
14	TRBV20-1	-	CSAMYDRVQETQYF
13	TRBV10-3	-	CAISEANYNEQFF
15	TRBV20-1	-	CSARVGTPRGETQYF
12	TRBV6-2/TRBV6-3	-	CASSYPQGTQYF
12	TRBV12-3/TRBV12-4	TRBD1	CASSSGQDTQYF
10	TRBV9	-	CAREGNTIYF
13	TRBV11-2	TRBD2	CASTLAEDYEQYF
15	TRBV10-3	TRBD1	CAITSGQGRHNEQFF
16	TRBV7-9	-	CASSLDGGTTNEKLFF
15	TRBV5-1	-	CASSPTGDPAYEQYF
15	TRBV6-4	TRBD2	CASSERGGIYNEQFF
19	TRBV7-2	-	CASSLDGADPKLSKNIQYF
14	TRBV4-3	-	CASSQDEFVETQYF
13	TRBV2	-	CASSEGGRGKLFF
11	TRBV6-2/TRBV6-3	-	CASAEYDKLFF
15	TRBV27	TRBD1	CASSLGTAKNTEAFF
16	TRBV6-2/TRBV6-3	TRBD1	CASKTYRTGGNTEAFF
14	TRBV5-1	-	CASSLVFEGTEAFF
14	TRBV10-3	TRBD1	CATSGQDSTDTQYF
12	TRBV29-1	-	CSGRAGNTEAFF
14	TRBV27	-	CASSHSGGAYGYTF
13	TRBV6-1	-	CASGRGHSYEQYF
15	TRBV7-2	-	CASSHRGRKNQPQHF
14	TRBV28	-	CASSLVGGGWGYTF
12	TRBV7-9	-	CASSFENYGYTF
12	TRBV29-1	-	CSVEITTGTQYF
14	TRBV6-2/TRBV6-3	-	CASRGLLGAYEQFF
15	TRBV28	TRBD2	CASSGAGEGFNEQFF
15	TRBV12-3/TRBV12-4	-	CASNQQAVSYNEQFF
13	TRBV5-1	TRBD1	CASDRGDTGELFF
16	TRBV2	-	CASSVRVQGYGNEQFF
13	TRBV20-1	-	CSARAPNYNEQFF
15	TRBV4-2	-	CASSQDWATFYEQYF
16	TRBV12-3/TRBV12-4	-	CASSLEAHRGLNEQFF
14	TRBV29-1	-	CSVVGDGLPNEQFF
15	TRBV24-1	TRBD1	CATSPPGGTDNEQFF
12	TRBV20-1	-	CSAAQGVSGYTF